This TCR beta chain was recovered during a study of blood T cell repertoires in COVID-19. On the study more broadly: Researchers got acute and convalescent COVID-19 samples from the United States, Italy and Spain. In each case, the material was cDNA or gDNA derived from T cells, B-cell-depleted T cells, or PBMCs.

Per the original data handling: Nucleated cell number was recorded as an estimate derived from reference gene primer amplification. Profiled with immunoSEQ multiplex PCR; TCRdb holds only in-frame clones, not every one. V, J and clone size derive from that table, while D and trimming were established from the DNA sequence. The data show about 360,000 clones, around 88% seen once. A single count supports this clone. With 4 bases clipped from V and 8 bases from J, the junction kept 9 bases outside the gene matches. This CDR3 contains 14 residues. Germline CDR1 reads KGHDR; CDR2 reads SFDVKD. This TCR derives from a man aged 25-45 years with active or convalescent COVID-19. V gene TRBV24-1 combines with J gene TRBJ1-2, with TRBD1 identical over 7 bases. The sample comprised peripheral blood. For the CDR3, the DNA is TGTGCCACCAGTGACTTAACAGGGGATGGCGGCTACACCTTC. Protein sequence: CATSDLTGDGGYTF.